Listed below are T cell receptor beta chains from one sample, sequenced in a study of cytomegalovirus exposure and HLA in healthy donors. The assay was immunoSEQ multiplex PCR, and TCRdb's table has in-frame clones only and misses some. In the table there are approximately 300,000 clones, about nine tenths of which are singletons. The sequencing sample was made of PBMCs. These receptor sequences come from a woman in her late teens or twenties in good health and CMV-seronegative. Both conserved end residues are part of each CDR3. D genes are given only for firm matches. Size is stated for part of the rows, as once, few or many counts, or as a class when the clone is expanded.

TRBV7-3	TRBD2	TRBJ2-5	-	TGTGCCAGCAGCTCGACTAGCGGAAGACAAGAGACCCAGTACTTC	CASSSTSGRQETQYF
TRBV5-8	-	TRBJ1-1	-	TGTGCCAGCAGCCAGAAGGGGAATTGGAGAACTGAAGCTTTCTTT	CASSQKGNWRTEAFF
TRBV19	TRBD2	TRBJ2-3	many	TGTGCCAGTAGTATTTTAGCGGGAGCTCCAGATACGCAGTATTTT	CASSILAGAPDTQYF
TRBV4-1	-	TRBJ2-4	-	TGCGCCAGCAGCCCAGGGGTAGTCGGACAACGACGAGGAAACATTCAGTACTTC	CASSPGVVGQRRGNIQYF
TRBV11-3	TRBD2	TRBJ2-3	-	TGTGCCAGCAGCTCACGGACTAGAGGAAACACAGATACGCAGTATTTT	CASSSRTRGNTDTQYF
TRBV18	-	TRBJ2-7	-	TGTGCCAGCTCACCACCGGTACAGGGCGAGCAGTACTTC	CASSPPVQGEQYF
TRBV15	-	TRBJ2-3	-	TGTGCCACTCGACAGCAGTACACAGATACGCAGTATTTT	CATRQQYTDTQYF
TRBV11-1	TRBD2	TRBJ2-7	few	TGTGCCAGCAGCTTAGAGCGGGGGCCCTACGAGCAGTACTTC	CASSLERGPYEQYF
TRBV4-1	TRBD1	TRBJ2-1	-	TGCGCCAGCAGCCAAAGGGACAGGGAGTACAATGAGCAGTTCTTC	CASSQRDREYNEQFF
TRBV4-2	-	TRBJ2-3	-	TGTGCCAGCAGCCAAGATCTCGGGAATACGCAGTATTTT	CASSQDLGNTQYF
TRBV9	TRBD1	TRBJ1-2	-	TGTGCCAGCAGCAACCCATGGGACAGGGAAAATGGCTACACCTTC	CASSNPWDRENGYTF
TRBV4-2	TRBD1	TRBJ2-5	-	TGTGCCAGCAGCCAAGATAGACAGGGGAGGACCCAGTACTTC	CASSQDRQGRTQYF
TRBV7-2	TRBD2	TRBJ2-4	-	TGTGCCAGCAGCTCACAACTAGCGGGAGCTGCCAAAAACATTCAGTACTTC	CASSSQLAGAAKNIQYF
TRBV20-1	-	TRBJ2-3	-	TGCAGTGCTAGACTCCCGGGTACGCAGTATTTT	CSARLPGTQYF
TRBV6-5	TRBD1	TRBJ1-2	-	TGTGCCAGCACTAGGGACAGACTCCTTGATGGCTACACCTTC	CASTRDRLLDGYTF
TRBV2	-	TRBJ1-1	-	TGTGCCAGCGACATACAGGGAGCCAGGGCGAACACTGAAGCTTTCTTT	CASDIQGARANTEAFF
TRBV7-3	TRBD2	TRBJ2-1	-	TGTGCCAGCAGCAAAGACACGGGACTAACGAGCTCCTACAATGAGCAGTTCTTC	CASSKDTGLTSSYNEQFF
TRBV9	-	TRBJ2-1	-	TGTGCCAGCAGCCACAACAATGAGCAGTTCTTC	CASSHNNEQFF
TRBV2	TRBD1	TRBJ1-1	-	TGTGCCAGCAGAGACAGGGGACCGAACACTGAAGCTTTCTTT	CASRDRGPNTEAFF
TRBV6-5	-	TRBJ2-2	-	TGTGCCAGCAGTCATGGACAGCCGAACACCGGGGAGCTGTTTTTT	CASSHGQPNTGELFF
TRBV9	TRBD1	TRBJ1-1	-	TGTGCCAGCAGCGTAGCAGGGGGGAACACTGAAGCTTTCTTT	CASSVAGGNTEAFF
TRBV18	-	TRBJ2-7	-	TGTGCCAGCTCACCACCGGGCGGGCCCTCCTACGAGCAGTACTTC	CASSPPGGPSYEQYF
TRBV7-2	TRBD2	TRBJ2-1	-	TGTGCCAGCAGCCCCATCTGGGGGGGACCCGACAATGAGCAGTTCTTC	CASSPIWGGPDNEQFF
TRBV2	TRBD2	TRBJ2-1	-	TGTGCCAGCAGTAAGACTAGCGGACTCTACAATGAGCAGTTCTTC	CASSKTSGLYNEQFF
TRBV18	TRBD1	TRBJ2-7	-	TGTGCCAGCTCACGGACAGGGGGTGTTTACGAGCAGTACTTC	CASSRTGGVYEQYF
TRBV19	-	TRBJ2-2	-	TGTGCCAGTAGTCTACTATCGAGAGTCGCCGGGGAGCTGTTTTTT	CASSLLSRVAGELFF
TRBV5-1	-	TRBJ1-2	few	TGCGCCAGCAGCTTGGCGGGGGGAAACTATGGCTACACCTTC	CASSLAGGNYGYTF
TRBV5-1	TRBD1	TRBJ1-4	few	TGCGCCAGCTCCAAGACAGGGGGGAATGAAAAACTGTTTTTT	CASSKTGGNEKLFF
TRBV4-3	TRBD1	TRBJ2-7	few	TGCGCCAGCAGCCAAGTTTACCCCGGACAGGGCTACGAGCAGTACTTC	CASSQVYPGQGYEQYF